Below, 3 T cell receptor beta chains from the same sample are listed, as sequenced in a study of cytomegalovirus exposure and HLA in healthy donors. The study ran its PCR with 60 Vbeta and 13 Jbeta primers. Profiling relied on immunoSEQ multiplex PCR, and the TCRdb table lists in-frame clones only, not all of them. In the table there are roughly 84,000 clones, less than 80% of which are singletons. The sequenced sample consisted of PBMCs. These TCRs come from a human donor in good health.

This sequence joins TRBV27 and TRBJ2-3; a weak D match, TRBD1 (8 bases). V lost 3 bases to trimming and J lost 5 bases, with 18 bases between them. CDR3 length equals 16 residues. Germline CDR1 and CDR2: MNHEY and SMNVEV (reference sequence). This CDR3 is CASSFTPGGGRDTQYF. CDR3 sequence (DNA): TGTGCCAGCAGTTTCACCCCAGGGGGCGGGAGAGATACGCAGTATTTT.

V gene TRBV7-2 combines with J gene TRBJ1-2, with 7 bases identical to TRBD1. The germline V gene encodes CDR1 SGHTA and CDR2 FQGNSA. After removal of 5 bases from V and 0 bases from J, the junction contained 12 bases not matched to a gene. The CDR3 is made up of 17 amino acids. The CDR3: CASSRPPGQSTNYGYTF. CDR3 nucleotides: TGTGCCAGCAGCCGACCACCGGGACAGAGTACTAACTATGGCTACACCTTC.

J is TRBJ1-4 and V is TRBV10-2, with D unclear. V was shortened by 4 bases and J by 5 bases, with 17 bases between the two germline ends. The CDR3 is 16 amino acids. The germline CDR1 and CDR2 sequences are WSHSY and SAAADI. The CDR3 here is CASSAGGPAENEKLFF. Here the CDR3 DNA reads TGCGCCAGCAGTGCGGGCGGGCCAGCCGAAAATGAAAAACTGTTTTTT.